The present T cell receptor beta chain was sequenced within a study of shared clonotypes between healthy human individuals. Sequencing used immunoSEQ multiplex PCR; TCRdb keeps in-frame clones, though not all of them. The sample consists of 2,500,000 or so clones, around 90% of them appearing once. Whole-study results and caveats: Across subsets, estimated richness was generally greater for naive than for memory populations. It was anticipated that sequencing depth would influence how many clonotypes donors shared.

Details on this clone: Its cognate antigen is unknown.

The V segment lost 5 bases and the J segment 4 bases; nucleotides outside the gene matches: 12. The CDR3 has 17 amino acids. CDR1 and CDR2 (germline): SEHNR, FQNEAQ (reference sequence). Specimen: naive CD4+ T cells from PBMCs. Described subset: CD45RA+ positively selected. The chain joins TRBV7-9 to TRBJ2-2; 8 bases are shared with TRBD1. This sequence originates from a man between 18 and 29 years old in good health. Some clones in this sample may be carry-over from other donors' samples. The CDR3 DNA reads TGTGCCAGCAGCCGACCTGGGACAGGTTGGGTCACCGGGGAGCTGTTTTTT. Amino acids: CASSRPGTGWVTGELFF.